Listed below are T cell receptor beta chains from one sample, sequenced in a study of post-analysis software for immune sequencing data. TCRdb recomputed calls from the PCR reads with MiXCR, one row per CDR3 protein. The sample has 150,000 to 200,000 distinct CDR3 sequences; roughly 35% are singletons. The sequencing used blood, collected after autologous hematopoietic stem cell transplantation. These receptors came from a girl between 10 and 17 years old with multiple sclerosis. Both conserved end residues are part of each CDR3. The order of the fields is V gene, clone size, D gene, J gene, CDR3 DNA, CDR3 protein. D genes are given only for firm matches. Rows may omit the clone size; those that give it use once, few, many or a size class.

>TRBV7-8|few|TRBD2|TRBJ2-7
TGTGCCAGCAGCTTAGTCGCTAGCGGGAGTGGCACCTACGAGCAGTACTTC
CASSLVASGSGTYEQYF
>TRBV5-1|.|TRBD1|TRBJ2-7
TGCGCCAGCAGCTTGGCTCGGGACAGGGCCTACGAGCAGTACTTC
CASSLARDRAYEQYF
>TRBV7-9|.|TRBD2|TRBJ2-1
TGTGCCAGCAGATACCCTTTCGGGACTACCTACAATGAGCAGTTCTTC
CASRYPFGTTYNEQFF
>TRBV20-1|.|.|TRBJ2-7
TGCAGTGCTACCGGTTCCGGGCTCCCGGGCTACGAGCAGTACTTC
CSATGSGLPGYEQYF
>TRBV29-1|few|TRBD1|TRBJ2-6
TGCAGCGTTGGGACAGGGGGAACAGGGGCCAACGTCCTGACTTTC
CSVGTGGTGANVLTF
>TRBV12-3/TRBV12-4|.|.|TRBJ1-1
TGTGCCAGCAGCCTAGAGGAAACTGAAGCTTTCTTT
CASSLEETEAFF
>TRBV20-1|.|TRBD1|TRBJ1-1
TGCAGTGCTAGAGATAGGGACAGACTCAACACTGAAGCTTTCTTT
CSARDRDRLNTEAFF
>TRBV12-5|.|.|TRBJ2-1
TGTGCTAGTGGTTTAGGGGGCTCCTACAATGAGCAGTTCTTC
CASGLGGSYNEQFF
>TRBV5-6|few|.|TRBJ1-4
TGTGCCAGCAGCCCTGATACATACTTTACTAATGAAAAACTGTTTTTT
CASSPDTYFTNEKLFF
>TRBV9|.|.|TRBJ1-2
TGTGCCAGCAGCCCAGCCCCCAGGGTACAACATGGCTACACCTTC
CASSPAPRVQHGYTF
>TRBV6-4|.|.|TRBJ1-1
TGTGCCAGCAGTGAAGTGTGGGGCACTGAAGCTTTCTTT
CASSEVWGTEAFF
>TRBV28|.|TRBD1|TRBJ2-7
TGTGCCAGCAGTTTAGGTCGGGAGGGACAGGGGAACCACGAGCAGTACTTC
CASSLGREGQGNHEQYF
>TRBV5-1|.|TRBD2|TRBJ2-1
TGCGCCAGCAGCAAAGGGGTCGCAAGCGGGAGGGCCAATGAGCAGTTCTTC
CASSKGVASGRANEQFF
>TRBV7-9|.|.|TRBJ2-1
TGTGCCAGCAGCCCGTTTCAGTTCTTC
CASSPFQFF
>TRBV12-3/TRBV12-4|many|.|TRBJ2-7
TGTGCCAGCAGTTTGTGGAAGGGATTCTACGAGCAGTACTTC
CASSLWKGFYEQYF
>TRBV18|.|TRBD1|TRBJ2-1
TGTGCCAGCTCGGAGGACAGGTTAGGGAATGAGCAGTTCTTC
CASSEDRLGNEQFF
>TRBV4-1|.|.|TRBJ2-5
TGCGCCAGCAGTCCCTATCCACCGAACGAGGGATACCAAGAGACCCAGTACTTC
CASSPYPPNEGYQETQYF
>TRBV7-2|once|.|TRBJ2-1
TGTGCCAGCAGTCCCGGATCACGCTCCTACAATGAGCAGTTCTTC
CASSPGSRSYNEQFF
>TRBV12-3/TRBV12-4|.|.|TRBJ1-2
TGTGCCAGCAGTTACCGCCCGAGCTATGGCTACACCTTC
CASSYRPSYGYTF
>TRBV5-5|.|TRBD1|TRBJ2-1
TGTGCCAGCAGCATAAGACAGGGGGCGAATGTAGGCAATGAGCAGTTCTTC
CASSIRQGANVGNEQFF
>TRBV27|.|.|TRBJ2-5
TGTGCCAGCAGTTTCCCAGAGAACAGGGCGGAGGAGACCCAGTACTTC
CASSFPENRAEETQYF
>TRBV12-3/TRBV12-4|.|TRBD2|TRBJ2-5
TGTGCCAGCAGCCGCGGGACTATCCGAGAGACCCAGTACTTC
CASSRGTIRETQYF
>TRBV10-3|.|.|TRBJ2-1
TGTGCCATCAGTGAGGGGACCCTTGAGCAGTTCTTC
CAISEGTLEQFF
>TRBV6-2/TRBV6-3|.|.|TRBJ2-7
TGTGCCAGCAGTTATGTCCACTCGGGCTACGAGCAGTACTTC
CASSYVHSGYEQYF
>TRBV4-3|.|.|TRBJ1-1
TGCGCCAGCAGCCAAGGTTCGGATCCCAACACTGAAGCTTTCTTT
CASSQGSDPNTEAFF
>TRBV20-1|few|.|TRBJ2-7
TGCAGTGCCCGAGGCCGGTGGCTAGCCGGGGGAGTATACGAGCAGTACTTC
CSARGRWLAGGVYEQYF
>TRBV5-1|many|TRBD1|TRBJ2-7
TGCGCCAGCAGCTTGACACCGGGACAGGGTGCGTACGAGCAGTACTTC
CASSLTPGQGAYEQYF
>TRBV27|.|.|TRBJ1-6
TGTGCCAGCAGTTTTTCCGGGCCTCCTGGCGGTTCACCCCCCCACTTT
CASSFSGPPGGSPPHF
>TRBV12-3/TRBV12-4|.|TRBD1|TRBJ1-1
TGTGCCAGCAGTTTATTGGGACAGCCCCCTAAAGGAGCTTTCTTT
CASSLLGQPPKGAFF
>TRBV6-6|many|.|TRBJ1-6
TGTGCCAGCACTCCCGACGGGAGGAGCTCCTATAATTCACCCCTCCACTTT
CASTPDGRSSYNSPLHF
>TRBV5-1|.|TRBD2|TRBJ2-1
TGCGCCAGCAGCCATCGGACTAGCGGGAGGGTTCAAGGTGAGCAGTTCTTC
CASSHRTSGRVQGEQFF
>TRBV4-1|.|.|TRBJ2-7
TGCGCCAGCAGCCAAGACCCATTAGGGGGAAAAGGCGAGCAGTACTTC
CASSQDPLGGKGEQYF
>TRBV27|.|.|TRBJ2-5
TGTGCCAGCAGTTTAAGAAACGGGGTTTCAGAGACCCAGTACTTC
CASSLRNGVSETQYF
>TRBV24-1|few|.|TRBJ2-6
TGTGCCACCAGCCGGTCTGGGGCCAACGTCCTGACTTTC
CATSRSGANVLTF
>TRBV27|.|.|TRBJ2-4
TGTGCCAGCAGTTGGCGGCCTGGGGACATTCAGTACTTC
CASSWRPGDIQYF
>TRBV7-9|few|.|TRBJ2-7
TGTGCCAGCAGCTCAATGGGGAGTGTACACGAGCAGTACTTC
CASSSMGSVHEQYF
>TRBV12-3/TRBV12-4|.|.|TRBJ1-5
TGTGCCAGCAGAACCCTCGGGTTTAGCAATCAGCCCCAGCATTTT
CASRTLGFSNQPQHF
>TRBV7-8|few|.|TRBJ1-2
TGTGCCAGCAGCTTCCGCGCCGTCGGCTATGGCTACACCTTC
CASSFRAVGYGYTF
>TRBV11-2|.|.|TRBJ2-7
TGTGCCAGCAGCTTAGAGATCCCCACCCACTACGAGCAGTACTTC
CASSLEIPTHYEQYF
>TRBV24-1|few|TRBD1|TRBJ2-7
TGTGCCACCACCGAGGGGGGACAGGGCTACGAGCAGTACTTC
CATTEGGQGYEQYF
>TRBV11-1|.|TRBD2|TRBJ2-3
TGTGCCAGCAGCCCGCCCTTTGGGGGACTAGCGGGGCGATCTGGCACAGATACGCAGTATTTT
CASSPPFGGLAGRSGTDTQYF
>TRBV6-6|.|.|TRBJ2-7
TGTGCCAGCAGTTACCGAGGGTACGAGCAGTACTTC
CASSYRGYEQYF
>TRBV10-3|many|.|TRBJ2-7
TGTGCCATCAGTGAGGAGAACAGGGAGTCCGAGCAGTACTTC
CAISEENRESEQYF
>TRBV20-1|.|.|TRBJ2-3
TGCAGTGCTAGGGGGCAAAGGGCAGATACGCAGTATTTT
CSARGQRADTQYF
>TRBV7-2|many|.|TRBJ1-6
TGTGCCAGCAGCCAAGACAGGAATAATTCACCCCTCCACTTT
CASSQDRNNSPLHF
>TRBV5-1|.|.|TRBJ2-3
TGCGCCAGCAGCTTTACGCGGGGCACAGATACGCAGTATTTT
CASSFTRGTDTQYF
>TRBV6-5|once|TRBD2|TRBJ2-1
TGTGCCAGCAGTTCCTGGTTTGGGGGGGGGTTGAATGAGCAGTTCTTC
CASSSWFGGGLNEQFF
>TRBV15|few|.|TRBJ1-2
TGTGCCACCAGCAGAGATGAGGGGAACTATGGCTACACCTTC
CATSRDEGNYGYTF
>TRBV15|few|.|TRBJ2-7
TGTGCCACCAGCAGAGATCGAGCGGACTCGACCTACGAGCAGTACTTC
CATSRDRADSTYEQYF
>TRBV29-1|.|TRBD1|TRBJ2-1
TGCAGCGTGCGAGGGGGCGGGTGGGACAATGAGCAGTTCTTC
CSVRGGGWDNEQFF
>TRBV7-6|.|.|TRBJ2-1
TGTGCCAGCAGCCCCGCCCTTGAGCAGTTCTTC
CASSPALEQFF
>TRBV7-8|many|TRBD1|TRBJ1-5
TGTGCCAGCAGCTTGGCAGGGGGAAATCAGCCCCAGCATTTT
CASSLAGGNQPQHF
>TRBV6-1|few|TRBD2|TRBJ2-7
TGTGCTTCGGGACTAGCGGGTATCTACGAGCAGTACTTC
CASGLAGIYEQYF
>TRBV12-3/TRBV12-4|.|.|TRBJ2-3
TGTGCCAGCAGTTTAGCGAGGGCCCCGGTTGAGACAGATACGCAGTATTTT
CASSLARAPVETDTQYF
>TRBV27|.|.|TRBJ2-7
TGTGCCAGCAGTTATTCAATCCCGCTTTTTGGGGCAGGGCCTTCCTACGAGCAGTACTTC
CASSYSIPLFGAGPSYEQYF